A single T cell receptor beta chain is shown here with its context. Antigen: not known. Treatment of patients with chemo-refractory metastatic non-small-cell lung cancer consisted of focal radiation plus CTLA-4 blockade with ipilimumab. The data were taken from a study of radiotherapy plus CTLA-4 blockade in lung cancer. Study-wide context: Objective responses were recorded in 15% to 20% of patients, with disease control recorded in 25% to 40%. Study conclusions and caveats: Together with interferon-beta, which increased in serum after radiation, early dynamic changes in blood T cell clones were reportedly the best predictors of response. Tumor-origin TCR clones grew in blood after radiotherapy plus ipilimumab.

The CDR3 consists of 15 residues. Germline V gives CDR1 SGHRS, CDR2 YFSETQ. Trimming removed 1 base from V and 4 bases from J; junction bases left unmatched: 6. Profiled with immunoSEQ multiplex PCR; TCRdb holds only in-frame clones, not every one. This repertoire shows around 80,000 clones, roughly 69% found once; its top ten account for 8% to 10%. This chain uses TRBV5-1 with TRBJ2-3, with 7 bases lining up with TRBD1. The receptor was isolated from a human donor with non-small cell lung cancer whose response to radiotherapy plus ipilimumab could not be evaluated. Sequenced here: peripheral blood, sampled from a patient treated with radiotherapy plus ipilimumab. The CDR3 reads CASSLTGQGADTQYF. CDR3 in DNA: TGCGCCAGCAGCTTGACCGGGCAGGGGGCAGATACGCAGTATTTT.